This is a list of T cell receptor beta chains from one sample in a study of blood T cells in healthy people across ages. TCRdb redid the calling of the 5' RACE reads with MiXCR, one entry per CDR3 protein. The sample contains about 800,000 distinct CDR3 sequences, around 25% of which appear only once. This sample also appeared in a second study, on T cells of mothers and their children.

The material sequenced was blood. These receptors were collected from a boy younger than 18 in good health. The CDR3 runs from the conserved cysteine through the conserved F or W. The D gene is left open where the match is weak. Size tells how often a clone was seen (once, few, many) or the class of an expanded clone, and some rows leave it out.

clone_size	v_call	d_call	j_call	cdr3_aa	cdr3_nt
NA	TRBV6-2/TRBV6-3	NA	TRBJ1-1	CASTLLFMDMNTEAFF	TGTGCCAGTACCCTTCTCTTCATGGATATGAACACTGAAGCTTTCTTT
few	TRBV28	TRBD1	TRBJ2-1	CASRRQGAGSSYNEQFF	TGTGCCAGCAGAAGACAGGGGGCCGGGAGCTCCTACAATGAGCAGTTCTTC
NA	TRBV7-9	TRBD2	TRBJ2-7	CASSLAELAGGPEQYF	TGTGCCAGCAGCTTAGCGGAGCTAGCGGGGGGACCCGAGCAGTACTTC
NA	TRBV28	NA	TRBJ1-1	CASPANPPTMNTEAFF	TGTGCTAGCCCTGCCAACCCACCTACCATGAACACTGAAGCTTTCTTT
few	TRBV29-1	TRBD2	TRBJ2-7	CSVAPLAGSAPHEQYF	TGCAGCGTTGCCCCCTTAGCGGGATCCGCCCCCCACGAGCAGTACTTC
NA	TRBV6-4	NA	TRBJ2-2	CASSDLNTGELFF	TGTGCCAGCAGTGACTTGAACACCGGGGAGCTGTTTTTT
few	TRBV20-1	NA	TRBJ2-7	CSARGGPRYEQYF	TGCAGTGCGAGGGGGGGGCCGCGCTACGAGCAGTACTTC
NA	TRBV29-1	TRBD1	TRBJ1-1	CSVWDRENEAFF	TGCAGCGTTTGGGACAGGGAAAATGAAGCTTTCTTT
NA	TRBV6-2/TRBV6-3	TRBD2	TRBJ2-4	CASFAPGGRNIQYF	TGTGCCAGCTTCGCTCCGGGGGGAAGAAACATTCAGTACTTC
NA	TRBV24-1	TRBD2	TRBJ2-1	CATSDPASGIRSNNEQFF	TGTGCCACCAGTGATCCCGCTAGCGGGATAAGGTCTAACAATGAGCAGTTCTTC
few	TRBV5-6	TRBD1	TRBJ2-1	CASSFGTAFNEQFF	TGTGCCAGCAGCTTCGGGACAGCCTTCAATGAGCAGTTCTTC
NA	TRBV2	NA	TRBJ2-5	CASSNGRDKTQYF	TGTGCCAGCAGTAACGGAAGGGACAAGACCCAGTACTTC
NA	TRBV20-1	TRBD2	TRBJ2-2	CSAIPSGSRNTGELFF	TGCAGTGCTATACCTAGCGGGAGTAGGAACACCGGGGAGCTGTTTTTT
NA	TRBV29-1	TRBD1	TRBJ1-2	CSLGQGHGYTF	TGCAGCCTAGGACAGGGGCATGGCTACACCTTC
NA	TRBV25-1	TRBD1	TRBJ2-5	CASSDDRGPSWETQYF	TGTGCCAGCAGTGACGACAGGGGCCCCTCATGGGAGACCCAGTACTTC
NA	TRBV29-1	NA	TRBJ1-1	CSVEGASGDTEAFF	TGCAGCGTTGAAGGGGCCTCCGGGGACACTGAAGCTTTCTTT
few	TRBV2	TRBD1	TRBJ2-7	CASSGSPGTGVYEQYF	TGTGCCAGCAGTGGTAGCCCCGGGACAGGGGTCTACGAGCAGTACTTC
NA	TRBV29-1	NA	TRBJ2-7	CSVEDEVPGGYEQYF	TGCAGCGTTGAAGATGAGGTCCCAGGGGGGTACGAGCAGTACTTC
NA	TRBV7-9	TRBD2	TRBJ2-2	CASSPQTSVMNTGELFF	TGTGCCAGCAGCCCCCAGACTAGCGTCATGAACACCGGGGAGCTGTTTTTT
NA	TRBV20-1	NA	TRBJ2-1	CSESGADNEQFF	TGCAGTGAGTCGGGAGCCGACAATGAGCAGTTCTTC
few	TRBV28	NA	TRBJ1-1	CASSLAGDLTEAFF	TGTGCCAGCAGTTTGGCAGGAGACCTCACTGAAGCTTTCTTT
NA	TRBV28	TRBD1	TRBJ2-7	CASSLLDRASYEQYF	TGTGCCAGCAGTTTATTGGACAGGGCCTCCTACGAGCAGTACTTC
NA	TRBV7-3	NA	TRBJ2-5	CASSLTGASAETQYF	TGTGCCAGCAGCTTAACTGGGGCTAGTGCAGAGACCCAGTACTTC
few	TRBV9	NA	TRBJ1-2	CASSIRVGSNYGYTF	TGTGCCAGCAGCATCCGGGTAGGAAGCAACTATGGCTACACCTTC
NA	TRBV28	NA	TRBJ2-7	CASSLPQHSPTYEQYF	TGTGCCAGCAGTTTACCCCAGCATTCACCCACCTACGAGCAGTACTTC
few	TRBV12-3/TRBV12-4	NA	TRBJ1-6	CATAGQVNSPLHF	TGTGCCACCGCCGGGCAGGTCAATTCACCCCTCCACTTT
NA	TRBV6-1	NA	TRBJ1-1	CASIRGPRMNTEAFF	TGTGCCAGCATACGGGGGCCGCGTATGAACACTGAAGCTTTCTTT
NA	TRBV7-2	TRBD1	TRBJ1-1	CASSSDREPWGKAFF	TGTGCCAGCAGCTCCGACAGGGAACCCTGGGGGAAAGCTTTCTTT
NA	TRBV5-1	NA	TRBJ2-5	CASNVAGMLETQYF	TGCGCCAGTAACGTGGCAGGGATGTTGGAGACCCAGTACTTC
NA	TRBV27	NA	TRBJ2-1	CASSYTSRGGSYNEQFF	TGTGCCAGCAGTTACACATCCAGGGGTGGCTCCTACAATGAGCAGTTCTTC
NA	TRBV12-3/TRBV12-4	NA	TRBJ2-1	CASSSDSEQFF	TGTGCCAGCAGTTCCGATTCTGAGCAGTTCTTC
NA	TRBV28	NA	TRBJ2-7	CASSFMRDWAYEQYF	TGTGCCAGCAGTTTCATGCGGGATTGGGCTTACGAGCAGTACTTC
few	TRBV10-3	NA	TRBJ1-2	CAISESEDNYGYTF	TGTGCCATCAGTGAGTCTGAGGATAACTATGGCTACACCTTC